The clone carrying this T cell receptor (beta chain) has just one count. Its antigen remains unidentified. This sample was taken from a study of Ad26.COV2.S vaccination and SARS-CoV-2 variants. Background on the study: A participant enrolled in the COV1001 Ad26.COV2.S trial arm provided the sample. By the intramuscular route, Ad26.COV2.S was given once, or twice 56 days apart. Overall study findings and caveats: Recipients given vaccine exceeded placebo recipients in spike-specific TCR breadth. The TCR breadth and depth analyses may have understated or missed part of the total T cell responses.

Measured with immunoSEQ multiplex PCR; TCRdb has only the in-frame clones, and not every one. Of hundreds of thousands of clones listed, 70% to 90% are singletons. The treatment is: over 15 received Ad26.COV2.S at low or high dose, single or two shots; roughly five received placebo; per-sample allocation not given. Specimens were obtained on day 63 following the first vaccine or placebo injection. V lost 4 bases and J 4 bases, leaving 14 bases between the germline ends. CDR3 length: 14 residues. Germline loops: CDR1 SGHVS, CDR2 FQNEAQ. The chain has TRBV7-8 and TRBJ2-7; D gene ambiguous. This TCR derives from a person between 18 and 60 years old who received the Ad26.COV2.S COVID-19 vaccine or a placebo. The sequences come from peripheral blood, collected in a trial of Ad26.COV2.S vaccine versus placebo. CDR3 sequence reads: CASSSHATSYEQYF. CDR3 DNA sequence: TGTGCCAGCAGCTCACACGCTACTTCTTACGAGCAGTACTTC.